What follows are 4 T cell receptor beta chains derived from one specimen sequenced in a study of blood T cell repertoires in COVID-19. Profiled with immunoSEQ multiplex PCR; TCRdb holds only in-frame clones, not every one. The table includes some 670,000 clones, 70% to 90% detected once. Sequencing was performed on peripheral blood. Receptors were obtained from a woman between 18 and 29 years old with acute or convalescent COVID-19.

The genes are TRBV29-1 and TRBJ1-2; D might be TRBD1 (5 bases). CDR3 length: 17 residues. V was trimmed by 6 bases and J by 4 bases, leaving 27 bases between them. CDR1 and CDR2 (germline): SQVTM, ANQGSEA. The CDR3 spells CSVDQIQGWIISYGYTF. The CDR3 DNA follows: TGCAGCGTAGACCAAATTCAGGGTTGGATAATAAGCTATGGCTACACCTTC.

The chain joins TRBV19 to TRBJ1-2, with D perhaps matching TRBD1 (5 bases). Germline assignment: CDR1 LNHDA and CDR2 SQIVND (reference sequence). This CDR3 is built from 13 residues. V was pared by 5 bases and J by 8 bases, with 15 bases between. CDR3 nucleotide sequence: TGTGCCAGTAGTTTACTCTTTAGGGGCGGCTACACCTTC. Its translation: CASSLLFRGGYTF.

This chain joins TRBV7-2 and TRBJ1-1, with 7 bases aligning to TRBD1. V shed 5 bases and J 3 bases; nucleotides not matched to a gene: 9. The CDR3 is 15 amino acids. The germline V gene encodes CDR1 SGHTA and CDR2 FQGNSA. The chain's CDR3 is CASSRRDRVYTEAFF. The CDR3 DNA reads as TGTGCCAGCAGCCGGAGGGACAGAGTTTACACTGAAGCTTTCTTT. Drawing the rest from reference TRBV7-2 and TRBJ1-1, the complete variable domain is GAGVSQSPSNKVTEKGKDVELRCDPISGHTALYWYRQSLGQGLEFLIYFQGNSAPDKSGLPSDRFSAERTGGSVSTLTIQRTQQEDSAVYLCASSRRDRVYTEAFFGQGTRLTVV.

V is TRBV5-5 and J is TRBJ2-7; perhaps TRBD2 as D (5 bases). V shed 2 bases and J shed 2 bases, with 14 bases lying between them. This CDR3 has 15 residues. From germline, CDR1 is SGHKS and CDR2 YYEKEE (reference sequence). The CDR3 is CASSFQRAVPYEQYF. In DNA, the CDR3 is TGTGCCAGCAGCTTTCAGAGGGCCGTTCCCTACGAGCAGTACTTC.